This TCR beta chain was identified during a study of PD-L1 blockade in urothelial cancer. Across the whole study: Males with bladder-origin urothelial cancer constituted about nine tenths of the roughly 29 patients. Prior chemotherapy regimens per patient numbered 0 to 3. Samples came from 3 weeks, at the second dose, and 6 weeks into treatment. Specimens of blood held a median count of roughly 150,000 T cells.

Produced via immunoSEQ multiplex PCR; TCRdb's table is partial and in-frame only. The profile shows more than 60,000 clones, 88% of them singletons. This sample's time point: peripheral blood 6 weeks after treatment start. Unmatched junction bases numbered 5, after V lost 7 bases and J lost 0 bases. The CDR3 is 14 amino acids. Germline assignment: CDR1 SNHLY and CDR2 FYNNEI. The sequencing used PBMCs, collected around atezolizumab (anti-PD-L1) treatment. The TCR was taken from a man between 60 and 70 years old with urothelial cancer. This chain uses TRBV2 with TRBJ2-7; TRBD1 matches at 8 bases. This CDR3 is CASNRGTGSYEQYF. CDR3 nucleotides: TGTGCCAGCAACCGAGGGACAGGCTCCTACGAGCAGTACTTC.